This T cell receptor beta chain was obtained from a study of blood T cell repertoires in COVID-19. At the level of the study: The United States, Italy and Spain supplied acute and convalescent COVID-19 samples.

Authors' processing steps: Estimation of nucleated cell counts relied on the amplification of reference gene primers. Assay used: immunoSEQ multiplex PCR; TCRdb lists only in-frame clones, some missing. From that table come the V and J calls and clone size; the DNA was used to work out D and trimming. This table has about 200,000 clones, roughly 89% appearing once. V was pared by 6 bases and J by 6 bases, with 11 bases of the junction left unmatched. CDR3 length equals 16 residues. Germline V gene sequence: CDR1 LNHDA, CDR2 SQIVND (reference sequence). Sequences were obtained from peripheral blood. This clonotype originated in a man between 60 and 75 years old who had recovered from COVID-19. The chain combines TRBV19 with TRBJ1-5, with 10 bases fitting TRBD1. The CDR3 spells CASRRPGQGSFQPQHF. CDR3 bases: TGTGCCAGTAGGAGGCCGGGACAGGGGAGTTTTCAGCCCCAGCATTTT.